The 15 T cell receptor beta chains below all came from one sample that was sequenced in a study of cytomegalovirus exposure and HLA in healthy donors. PCR amplification relied on 60 Vbeta primers (plus 13 Jbeta primers). Here immunoSEQ multiplex PCR was the method, and the copy in TCRdb shows in-frame clones only, minus some. The data hold about 140,000 clones, with about 80% observed a single time. Material for sequencing was PBMCs. Every receptor here comes from a male donor in good health and CMV-seropositive.

This clone was counted between two and nine times. V and J are TRBV19 and TRBJ2-1; the D gene is possibly TRBD1 (5 bases). Trimming removed 3 bases from V and 1 base from J, with 10 bases in between. Per germline, CDR1 LNHDA and CDR2 SQIVND (reference sequence). CDR3 size: 15 residues. The CDR3 reads CASSIAAGSYNEQFF. CDR3 DNA: TGTGCCAGTAGTATCGCGGCAGGGTCCTACAATGAGCAGTTCTTC.

This chain joins TRBV9 and TRBJ2-3; D uncertain. This CDR3 region has 14 residues. Trimming stripped 0 bases from V and 2 bases from J, with 7 bases between. Germline CDR1 is SGDLS and CDR2 is YYNGEE. The CDR3 sequence is CASSVGSYTDTQYF. In DNA form, the CDR3 reads TGTGCCAGCAGCGTAGGGTCCTACACAGATACGCAGTATTTT.

The rearrangement uses TRBV7-8 and TRBJ1-2; TRBD1 is a possible D gene (6 bases). The V end was cut by 1 base, the J end by 4 bases, with 16 bases between. CDR1 and CDR2 (germline): SGHVS, FQNEAQ. There are 16 residues in the CDR3. In DNA form, the CDR3 reads TGTGCCAGCAGCTTAGGGATCAGACAGGCCTCCTATGGCTACACCTTC. Protein sequence: CASSLGIRQASYGYTF. The complete variable domain, with remaining parts taken from reference TRBV7-8 and TRBJ1-2, reads GAGVSQSPRYKVAKRGQDVALRCDPISGHVSLFWYQQALGQGPEFLTYFQNEAQLDKSGLPSDRFFAERPEGSVSTLKIQRTQQEDSAVYLCASSLGIRQASYGYTFGSGTRLTVV.

V is TRBV25-1 and J is TRBJ1-2, with D possibly being TRBD1 (6 bases). The germline gives CDR1 MGHDK, CDR2 SYGVNS. The V end was cut by 2 bases, the J end by 3 bases, with 16 bases between. The CDR3 covers 16 residues. This CDR3 is CASSEAGANHDYGYTF. CDR3 coding DNA: TGTGCCAGCAGTGAAGCAGGGGCGAATCATGACTATGGCTACACCTTC.

The genes are TRBV6-5 and TRBJ2-7; 7 nucleotides align to TRBD2. J was trimmed by 3 bases and V by 6 bases; bases with no gene match: 5. Germline CDR1 and CDR2: MNHEY and SVGAGI. This CDR3 is 13 amino acids long. The CDR3 DNA is TGTGCCAGCAGCCGGGGACTATACTACGAGCAGTACTTC. It translates to CASSRGLYYEQYF.

The genes are TRBV19 and TRBJ1-1; 7 nucleotides line up with TRBD1. Losses at the gene ends were 8 bases for V and 5 bases for J; bases not matched to a gene: 8. CDR3 length: 13 residues. Germline V gene lookup returns CDR1 LNHDA and CDR2 SQIVND (reference sequence). The DNA for the CDR3 is TGTGCCAGTGACGACAGGGCGGGGACTGAAGCTTTCTTT. This encodes CASDDRAGTEAFF. Using reference TRBV19 and TRBJ1-1 for the parts outside the CDR3, the full variable domain is DGGITQSPKYLFRKEGQNVTLSCEQNLNHDAMYWYRQDPGQGLRLIYYSQIVNDFQKGDIAEGYSVSREKKESFPLTVTSAQKNPTAFYLCASDDRAGTEAFFGQGTRLTVV.

This clone came up a few times. The V and J genes are TRBV9 and TRBJ1-1; D is perhaps TRBD1 (6 bases). Germline V lookup: CDR1 SGDLS, CDR2 YYNGEE. This CDR3 region has 15 residues. Trimming pared 3 bases from V and 0 bases from J, leaving 12 bases between. CDR3 region: CASSGPQGMNTEAFF. DNA for the CDR3: TGTGCCAGCAGCGGCCCTCAGGGGATGAACACTGAAGCTTTCTTT.

This rearrangement joins TRBV29-1 to TRBJ1-5, with D perhaps matching TRBD1 (6 bases). The CDR3 has 14 residues. V was shortened by 4 bases and J by 3 bases, with 13 bases between the two germline ends. Germline V gene sequence: CDR1 SQVTM, CDR2 ANQGSEA. This CDR3 reads CSVGGTGYNQPQHF. As DNA, the CDR3 is TGCAGCGTTGGGGGAACAGGGTACAATCAGCCCCAGCATTTT.

The J gene is TRBJ2-7, the V gene TRBV7-8; 9 bases are shared with TRBD1. The CDR3 has 15 residues. V gave up 5 bases and J gave up 4 bases; unmatched junction bases: 9. Germline CDR1 SGHVS, CDR2 FQNEAQ. The CDR3 reads CASSPTTGGAYEQYF. CDR3 coding DNA: TGTGCCAGCAGCCCGACAACAGGGGGCGCTTACGAGCAGTACTTC.

This clone has a handful of counts. The J gene is TRBJ2-3, the V gene TRBV11-2; the D gene is possibly TRBD1 (6 bases). The CDR3 loop spans 16 amino acids. V was shortened by 1 base and J by 2 bases, with 13 bases between the two germline ends. Germline lookup yields CDR1 SGHAT and CDR2 FQNNGV. CDR3 sequence reads: CASSLGTGHDTDTQYF. The CDR3 coding sequence is TGTGCCAGCAGCTTAGGGACGGGACACGACACAGATACGCAGTATTTT.

The V gene is TRBV27, the J gene TRBJ1-6; 9 nucleotides line up with TRBD1. This CDR3 is built from 16 residues. The V and J ends lost 5 bases and 5 bases, in that order; junction bases with no gene match: 7. CDR1 MNHEY and CDR2 SMNVEV come from the germline V gene (reference sequence). CDR3 nucleotides: TGTGCCAGCAGTCCGATGGGACAGGGTAATAATTCACCCCTCCACTTT. It codes for CASSPMGQGNNSPLHF.

The gene calls are TRBV27 and TRBJ2-5; no definite D call. The J call may be incorrect, as the DNA end agrees better with TRBJ2-7. The CDR3 is made up of 17 amino acids. Germline CDR1 MNHEY, CDR2 SMNVEV (reference sequence). CDR3 protein: CASSLIGSPLGLGEQYF. The CDR3 DNA reads as TGTGCCAGCAGTTTAATCGGTTCCCCCCTCGGCTTGGGCGAGCAGTACTTC.

This clone was detected only a few times. The chain carries TRBV29-1 and TRBJ2-3; 11 bases are a match to TRBD2. V shed 4 bases, J shed 6 bases, and the junction held 12 bases outside the gene matches. The germline CDR1 and CDR2 sequences are SQVTM and ANQGSEA. The CDR3 is 16 residues long. As DNA, the CDR3 is TGCAGCGTTGGTAGCGGGAGGGCCCAGCTGGGGGATACGCAGTATTTT. Protein product: CSVGSGRAQLGDTQYF.

This chain joins TRBV10-3 and TRBJ1-2; weak D call: TRBD1 (6 bases). Germline lookup yields CDR1 ENHRY and CDR2 SYGVKD. The V end lost 6 bases, the J end lost 1 base, and 9 bases lay between the germline ends. The CDR3 loop spans 13 amino acids. CDR3 sequence reads: CAIRSDSNYGYTF. The CDR3 DNA is TGTGCCATCAGATCGGACAGTAACTATGGCTACACCTTC.

CDR3 region: CASSVEAATYNEQFF. The DNA for the CDR3 is TGTGCCAGCAGCGTAGAAGCGGCAACCTACAATGAGCAGTTCTTC. The chain employs TRBV9 and TRBJ2-1; possibly TRBD2 for D (5 bases). The CDR3 has 15 amino acids. CDR1 is SGDLS and CDR2 is YYNGEE in the germline V gene. V lost 0 bases to trimming and J lost 2 bases, with 9 bases between them.